This TCR beta chain was found in a study of T cells in Graves' hyperthyroidism and ophthalmopathy (dated by TCRdb to about 2019). A note on the overall study: To identify distinguishing TCR V-J signatures, a discovery cohort of 95 to 100 patients was used, comprising 43 with Graves' ophthalmopathy and some 57 with stable Graves' hyperthyroidism. Prospective prediction of ophthalmopathy was tested in an independent validation cohort of approximately 18 hyperthyroidism patients and 17 patients who later progressed to ophthalmopathy. The 85 to 100 discovery patients were randomly split 7:3 into training and test sets. Thyroid tissue and blood T-cell repertoires from several Graves' hyperthyroidism patients were also compared in the study. Following sampling, methimazole starting at 30 mg daily was given to hyperthyroidism patients, and high-dose intravenous methylprednisolone was given to ophthalmopathy patients. The paper describes TCR Vbeta CDR3 sequencing of 120 to 150 peripheral blood samples, made up of around 41 ophthalmopathy patients, roughly 75 hyperthyroidism patients and roughly 17 progressor patients.

Via the germline V gene, CDR1 is SGHRS and CDR2 YFSETQ. Including cysteine and phenylalanine, the CDR3 has 12 amino acids. Of the read, only the CDR3 DNA is kept; its 36 bases are in frame from base 1. Note on this clonotype: The specificity of this receptor is unknown. At one of its ends the junction is not consistent with the germline gene, which may arise from a read error.

TCR beta CDR3 regions were amplified from RNA transcripts. The TCR CDR3 was subjected to a first round of RT-PCR using the HTBI primer set and the Qiagen OneStep RT-PCR kit. The libraries were constructed in a second round of multiplex PCR and then size-selected and purified. Libraries were sequenced paired-end with 100 bp reads on an Illumina HiSeq2000. Processing in the source paper ran as follows. SOAPnuke was used to process the raw data, removing reads that contained adapters or uncalled bases, had a mean Phred below 15, or lacked an exact match to the constant primer or identifier. COPE v1.2.5 was used to merge high-quality paired reads, and clonotypes were defined as unique nucleotide sequences. Clonotypes were aligned to IMGT TRBV, TRBD and TRBJ reference segments using MiTCR v1.1. The analysis was restricted to V-J combinations with a frequency above 0.0001, which together covered over 99% of the repertoires. The TCS score was defined as the ratio of F50 (clonal expansion) to E x V (chaos), calculated using BLOSUM62-based TCRdist between CDR3 peptides within each V-J. Welch's t-statistics and random forest reduced fewer than 600 V-J features to 13, which were used in a naive Bayes classifier (R e1071). TCRdb trimmed the raw reads at Q25, called clones with MiXCR and kept productive beta chains. All rows with the same CDR3 protein become a single entry with the most common DNA and genes. What appears here as the V and J calls and clone size reflects TCRdb's work, not the paper's. Within this sample are approximately 590,000 distinct CDR3 sequences, with roughly 46% of them counted one time only. Roughly 8.2% of the sample rests with the top ten.

What the work shows at the level of the full study, not this receptor alone: In validation, progression to ophthalmopathy was predicted by the model with 70.59% sensitivity and roughly 76% specificity, a median of approximately 6.5 months before onset. Most expanded thyroid clonotypes (frequency above 0.001) were also found in blood, which suggests that blood repertoires may mirror thyroid immune responses. In cross-validation, a model built on a 13 V-J signature told ophthalmopathy apart from stable hyperthyroidism with approximately 90% sensitivity and approximately 84% specificity, and in testing the same model reached 80%/75%. No statistical method was used to set the sample size in advance, and investigators knew the group allocation.

A patient counted as having stable Graves' hyperthyroidism if no progression to ophthalmopathy occurred over 18 months of follow-up. The hyperthyroidism patients were between 18 and 65 years old and newly diagnosed, with a disease duration of less than 2 months. Patients with uncontrolled infections, other autoimmune diseases, pregnancy or lactation were excluded. Diagnoses were established on the basis of clinical symptoms, serum thyroxine and TRAb, thyroid ultrasound, and orbital computed tomography. Total RNA was extracted with Trizol reagent, and quality was checked on an Agilent 2100 Bioanalyzer.

Input material: peripheral blood or thyroid tissue (not recorded which). This TCR came from a woman under 30 with Graves' hyperthyroidism. Donor details come from another sample of the same person, matched by shared clones. The rearrangement combines TRBV5-1 with TRBJ2-5; no D segment can be confidently identified. TRBJ2-1 explains the end of the DNA better; the J call may be wrong. The CDR3 reads CASSLSWAEQFF. In nucleotides, the sequence is TGTGCCAGCAGCTTGTCTTGGGCTGAGCAGTTCTTC.